Listed here are 27 T cell receptor beta chains from one sample, sequenced in a study of blood T cells in healthy people across ages. Primed by a sample-barcoded 5' primer and a J-beta primer mix, a second PCR proceeded for about 7 to 12 cycles. TCRdb recomputed calls from the 5' RACE reads with MiXCR, one row per CDR3 protein. The sample records around 500,000 distinct CDR3 sequences, 47% being singletons. Sequencing used blood. The receptors originated from a man at least 80 years old in good health.

The chain links TRBV7-3 to TRBJ1-2; D is ambiguous. The CDR3 has 13 amino acids. V was shortened by 5 bases and J by 0 bases, with 7 bases between the two germline ends. CDR1 SGHTA and CDR2 FQGTGA come from the germline V gene. The CDR3 loop is CASSVTPNYGYTF. The CDR3 nucleotides read TGTGCCAGCAGCGTGACCCCTAACTATGGCTACACCTTC.

This clonotype appeared once. This sequence joins TRBV28 and TRBJ2-4, with D tentatively TRBD1 or TRBD2 (6 bases each). Gene TRBJ2-7 matches the end of the DNA better, so the J call may be wrong. CDR3 size: 12 residues. The germline V gene has CDR1 MDHEN and CDR2 SYDVKM. DNA of the CDR3: TGTGCCAGCGAGGGGGGAAGGGACGAGCAGTACTTC. It specifies CASEGGRDEQYF.

The V and J genes are TRBV7-8 and TRBJ2-1; D call uncertain. With 0 bases removed from V and 6 bases from J, the gap between germline ends came to 9 bases. Per germline, CDR1 SGHVS and CDR2 FQNEAQ. The CDR3 sequence is 14 residues long. CDR3 nucleotides: TGTGCCAGCAGCTTAGCGGGGAAGAGCAATGAGCAGTTCTTC. Protein sequence: CASSLAGKSNEQFF.

The chain links TRBV20-1 to TRBJ2-1; TRBD1 matches 9 bases. CDR1 and CDR2 (germline): DFQATT, SNEGSKA (reference sequence). This CDR3 has 14 amino acids. The J segment lost 4 bases and the V segment lost 6 bases, leaving 7 bases of the junction unmatched. In DNA form, the CDR3 reads TGCAGTGCGGACAGGGGTTGGGGATACAATGAGCAGTTCTTC. Translation gives CSADRGWGYNEQFF.

The sample holds a few counts of this clonotype. The chain has TRBV20-1 and TRBJ2-3, with TRBD2 identical over 8 bases. Trimming at V came to 6 bases and at J to 11 bases, leaving 16 bases not matched to a gene. The CDR3 has 14 amino acids. Germline-derived CDR1 and CDR2 are DFQATT and SNEGSKA (reference sequence). CDR3: CSATGPIAGSKQYF. The CDR3 nucleotides are TGCAGTGCAACAGGCCCGATAGCGGGGAGTAAGCAGTATTTT.

V gene TRBV28 combines with J gene TRBJ2-4, with D hard to call. The closer fit of TRBJ2-7 to the DNA end suggests the J call may be wrong. From germline, CDR1 is MDHEN and CDR2 SYDVKM. The CDR3 totals 13 residues. The CDR3 spells CASRAQSPYEQYF. The CDR3 DNA is TGTGCCAGCAGGGCACAGTCCCCCTACGAGCAGTACTTC.

The chain carries TRBV29-1 and TRBJ2-5; D is ambiguous. Germline V lookup: CDR1 SQVTM, CDR2 ANQGSEA. Trimming removed 0 bases from V and 11 bases from J, with 4 bases in between. This CDR3 is built from 9 residues. The CDR3 coding sequence is TGCAGCGTTGAAGATGGGCAGTACTTC. Protein: CSVEDGQYF.

The sample holds a few counts of this clonotype. This sequence joins TRBV20-1 and TRBJ2-6; D call uncertain. Trimming left V 2 bases short and J 1 base short, with 9 bases between. CDR1 is DFQATT, CDR2 SNEGSKA, per germline (reference sequence). The length of the CDR3 is 15 residues. CDR3 sequence: CSARKIPSGANVLTF. The CDR3 bases are TGCAGTGCTAGAAAAATTCCATCTGGGGCCAACGTCCTGACTTTC.

V is TRBV4-1 and J is TRBJ2-1; 8 bases are shared with TRBD2. Germline V gives CDR1 MGHRA, CDR2 YSYEKL. This CDR3 has 16 residues. V gave up 1 base and J gave up 2 bases; unmatched junction bases: 4. In nucleotides, the CDR3 is TGCGCCAGCAGCCAAGTCACTAGCGGAGCCTACAATGAGCAGTTCTTC. Residues: CASSQVTSGAYNEQFF.

The chain is built from TRBV20-1 and TRBJ1-4; the D is unclear. This CDR3 spans 12 amino acids. Trimming cost V 4 bases and J 3 bases, with 6 bases left between them. Germline V gene sequence: CDR1 DFQATT, CDR2 SNEGSKA (reference sequence). The CDR3 sequence is CSANVANEKLFF. In DNA, the CDR3 is TGCAGTGCTAACGTGGCTAATGAAAAACTGTTTTTT.

This clonotype was counted a few times. The J gene is TRBJ2-7, the V gene TRBV7-3; 10 positions agree with TRBD2. The CDR3 consists of 18 residues. The trim removed 5 bases at V and 2 bases at J, leaving 15 bases unmatched. Germline CDR1 reads SGHTA; CDR2 reads FQGTGA. CDR3: CASSLGPVGTSDTYEQYF. In DNA, the CDR3 is TGTGCCAGCAGCCTAGGGCCAGTCGGGACTAGCGACACCTACGAGCAGTACTTC.

The chain joins TRBV7-2 to TRBJ2-5, with 7 bases aligning to TRBD2. CDR3 length: 13 amino acids. J was trimmed by 11 bases and V by 7 bases; bases with no gene match: 13. The germline V gene encodes CDR1 SGHTA and CDR2 FQGNSA. CDR3 DNA sequence: TGTGCCAGCACCTCGTCGGGGGGTTATGAGCAGTACTTC. Protein: CASTSSGGYEQYF.

The CDR3 sequence is CSVESDRAYEQYF. CDR3 in DNA: TGCAGCGTTGAGTCGGACAGGGCTTACGAGCAGTACTTC. The chain carries TRBV29-1 and TRBJ2-7; TRBD1 agrees at 8 bases. J gave up 4 bases and V 3 bases, and 5 bases lay outside the gene matches. Germline V gives CDR1 SQVTM, CDR2 ANQGSEA. The CDR3 runs 13 residues.

The CDR3 bases are TGTGCCAGCGCATGGGATGGACTAGCGTCTGAGCAGTTCTTC. Protein: CASAWDGLASEQFF. This rearrangement joins TRBV2 to TRBJ2-1; TRBD2 matches at 9 bases. The germline gives CDR1 SNHLY, CDR2 FYNNEI. This CDR3 region has 14 residues. The V segment lost 8 bases and the J segment 9 bases; nucleotides outside the gene matches: 11.

This chain links TRBV5-1 with TRBJ2-1; D possibly uses TRBD1 or TRBD2 (5 bases each). V lost 4 bases to trimming and J lost 5 bases, with 13 bases between them. Germline CDR1 is SGHRS and CDR2 is YFSETQ. This CDR3 region has 14 residues. CDR3 coding DNA: TGCGCCAGCAGCGACCGGGACGGTAACAATGAGCAGTTCTTC. It translates to CASSDRDGNNEQFF.

The V gene is TRBV9, the J gene TRBJ2-4; D may be TRBD1 (6 bases). The last part of the DNA fits TRBJ2-7 better; the J call may be wrong. Germline V gene sequence: CDR1 SGDLS, CDR2 YYNGEE. This CDR3 comprises 14 residues. CDR3 amino acids: CASSGGQGSYEQYF. The CDR3 DNA sequence: TGTGCCAGCAGCGGGGGGCAGGGGTCCTACGAGCAGTACTTC.

Concerning this clonotype: A much larger clone lies one base from this, so it may be a read error. The chain employs TRBV6-5 and TRBJ2-3; D gene uncertain. Germline lookup yields CDR1 MNHEY and CDR2 SVGAGI. Trimming took off 7 bases at V and 10 bases at J, with 18 bases between the two ends. This CDR3 has 13 amino acids. CDR3 sequence (DNA): TGTGCCAGCACCTACGGAGCTGGTGAGGCGCAGTATTTT. It is translated as CASTYGAGEAQYF.

This chain joins TRBV4-1 and TRBJ2-5, with D possibly TRBD1 on 6 matching bases. Germline V gives CDR1 MGHRA, CDR2 YSYEKL. The CDR3 has 15 residues. V lost 0 bases and J 2 bases, leaving 10 bases between the germline ends. The CDR3 protein is CASSQEGQQQETQYF. DNA for the CDR3: TGCGCCAGCAGCCAAGAAGGACAGCAACAAGAGACCCAGTACTTC.

The V gene is TRBV5-4, the J gene TRBJ2-4; 11 nucleotides match TRBD2. CDR1 and CDR2 (germline): SGHNT, YYREEE (reference sequence). J was trimmed by 6 bases and V by 0 bases; bases with no gene match: 2. There are 15 residues in the CDR3. CDR3 in amino acids: CASSLAGTSGNIQYF. Written as DNA, the CDR3 is TGTGCCAGCAGCTTGGCCGGGACTAGCGGAAACATTCAGTACTTC.

V and J are TRBV20-1 and TRBJ2-7; 14 positions agree with TRBD2. The V and J ends lost 5 bases and 0 bases, in that order; junction bases with no gene match: 3. In germline, CDR1 is DFQATT, CDR2 SNEGSKA (reference sequence). The CDR3 spans 15 residues. The chain's CDR3 is CSAGTSGSHSYEQYF. Written as DNA, the CDR3 is TGCAGTGCTGGGACTAGCGGGAGCCACTCCTACGAGCAGTACTTC.

This clonotype has only one observation. The chain links TRBV4-3 to TRBJ2-4; 7 positions match TRBD1. Germline loops: CDR1 LGHNA, CDR2 YSLEER. The V gene end was trimmed by 0 bases and the J gene end by 0 bases; junction bases not matched to a gene: 5. CDR3 length: 17 residues. The CDR3: CASSQDLQGRAKNIQYF. CDR3 DNA sequence: TGCGCCAGCAGCCAAGATCTACAGGGGCGAGCCAAAAACATTCAGTACTTC.

The chain links TRBV4-2 to TRBJ2-3, with D perhaps being TRBD1 or TRBD2 (5 bases each). Trimming stripped 0 bases from V and 8 bases from J, with 9 bases between. The germline gives CDR1 LGHNA, CDR2 YNFKEQ. There are 13 residues in the CDR3. The CDR3 DNA reads as TGTGCCAGCAGCCAAGATAGGGACCCTACGCAGTATTTT. This sequence encodes CASSQDRDPTQYF.

The chain is built from TRBV10-3 and TRBJ1-4, with 8 bases identical to TRBD1. Germline V CDR1 and CDR2: ENHRY, SYGVKD. With V trimmed by 5 bases and J by 7 bases, 6 bases remained unmatched. This CDR3 is built from 14 residues. CDR3 region: CAISPQGEPEKLFF. CDR3 nucleotide sequence: TGTGCCATCAGTCCACAGGGGGAACCTGAAAAACTGTTTTTT.

The CDR3 spells CSARSRFNQPQHF. The CDR3 DNA reads as TGCAGTGCTAGGTCCAGGTTCAATCAGCCCCAGCATTTT. This chain joins TRBV20-1 and TRBJ1-5, with unresolved D. In germline, CDR1 is DFQATT, CDR2 SNEGSKA (reference sequence). This CDR3 comprises 13 residues. Between the trimmed V and J ends, which lost 3 bases and 3 bases, there was a span of 9 bases.

The chain recombines TRBV10-3 with TRBJ2-7; D ambiguous. Germline V gene sequence: CDR1 ENHRY, CDR2 SYGVKD. The CDR3 covers 10 residues. V shed 2 bases and J shed 6 bases, with 2 bases lying between them. CDR3 sequence (DNA): TGTGCCATCAGTGAGGGCGAGCAGTACTTC. Protein sequence: CAISEGEQYF.

The rearrangement joins TRBV2 to TRBJ2-1; 10 positions match TRBD2. The CDR3 covers 18 residues. The trim removed 5 bases at V and 7 bases at J, leaving 17 bases unmatched. Germline assignment: CDR1 SNHLY and CDR2 FYNNEI. The CDR3, as DNA: TGTGCCAGCAGTCGGTTATCAGCGGGAGGGCCCAAAGGAAATGAGCAGTTCTTC. Protein sequence: CASSRLSAGGPKGNEQFF. Supplemented by reference TRBV2 and TRBJ2-1, the full variable domain reads EPEVTQTPSHQVTQMGQEVILRCVPISNHLYFYWYRQILGQKVEFLVSFYNNEISEKSEIFDDQFSVERPDGSNFTLKIRSTKLEDSAMYFCASSRLSAGGPKGNEQFFGPGTRLTVL.

This chain uses TRBV7-2 with TRBJ2-5, with D possibly being TRBD2 (6 bases). Looked up from germline, CDR1 is SGHTA and CDR2 is FQGNSA. The CDR3 sequence is 14 residues long. V was clipped by 5 bases and J by 1 base, with 11 bases between them. CDR3 loop: CASSPREIQETQYF. The CDR3 DNA reads as TGTGCCAGCAGCCCCCGGGAGATCCAAGAGACCCAGTACTTC.